These 28 T cell receptor beta chains were all obtained from the same sample, sequenced in a study of blood T cell repertoires in COVID-19. Here immunoSEQ multiplex PCR was the method, and the copy in TCRdb shows in-frame clones only, minus some. The sample yields about 190,000 clones, 90% seen once. Material: peripheral blood. These receptors all come from a man aged 45-65 years with acute or convalescent COVID-19.

V gene TRBV24-1 combines with J gene TRBJ2-5, with D perhaps matching TRBD2 (6 bases). The CDR3 is 15 residues long. Per germline, CDR1 KGHDR and CDR2 SFDVKD. Trimming shortened V by 3 bases and J by 5 bases, and 15 bases separated the two germline ends. The CDR3 is CATSDKEGMRETQYF. The CDR3, as DNA: TGTGCCACCAGTGATAAGGAGGGGATGAGGGAGACCCAGTACTTC.

This clone was picked up a small number of times. The V call is TRBV5-6, the J call TRBJ1-4; 8 bases agree with TRBD1. J gave up 5 bases and V 4 bases, and 7 bases lay outside the gene matches. CDR1 and CDR2 (germline): SGHDT, YYEEEE. The CDR3 is made up of 15 amino acids. CDR3 DNA: TGTGCCAGCAGCCTAAGGACAGGGATGAATGAAAAACTGTTTTTT. This translates into CASSLRTGMNEKLFF.

This rearrangement joins TRBV18 to TRBJ2-2, with 7 bases lining up with TRBD1. The CDR3 has 15 amino acids. Germline V gene data show CDR1 as KGHSH and CDR2 as LQKENI. J lost 3 bases, V lost 6 bases, and 7 bases had no gene match. In DNA, the CDR3 is TGTGCCAGCTCCCAGCTCCAGGGGGACACCGGGGAGCTGTTTTTT. Its protein is CASSQLQGDTGELFF.

The V and J genes are TRBV25-1 and TRBJ1-2; 7 nucleotides match TRBD1. Trimming at V came to 5 bases and at J to 4 bases, leaving 10 bases not matched to a gene. The CDR3 loop spans 15 amino acids. Per germline, CDR1 MGHDK and CDR2 SYGVNS. Written as DNA, the CDR3 is TGTGCCAGCAGTCCGGGGGACAGAAACTCCTATGGCTACACCTTC. Its translation is CASSPGDRNSYGYTF.

This sequence joins TRBV4-3 and TRBJ2-3; 11 bases agree with TRBD1. Germline lookup yields CDR1 LGHNA and CDR2 YSLEER. Germline trimming cut 0 bases from V and 3 bases from J; bases unmatched to any gene: 8. This CDR3 has 18 amino acids. The CDR3 DNA reads as TGCGCCAGCAGCCAAGAGTCCTGGACAGGGGGCAGAACAGATACGCAGTATTTT. This codes for CASSQESWTGGRTDTQYF.

V usage is TRBV18 and J usage is TRBJ2-3; 11 positions agree with TRBD2. Germline V gene lookup returns CDR1 KGHSH and CDR2 LQKENI. The CDR3 contains 14 residues. V lost 3 bases, J lost 5 bases, and 1 base stayed unmatched. The CDR3 region is CASSPGTSGDTQYF. The CDR3 nucleotides are TGTGCCAGCTCACCTGGGACTAGCGGAGATACGCAGTATTTT.

The gene calls are TRBV4-3 and TRBJ1-2, with D perhaps matching TRBD1 (6 bases). Trimming cost V 2 bases and J 4 bases, with 14 bases left between them. Per the germline V gene, CDR1 is LGHNA and CDR2 is YSLEER. The CDR3 runs 15 residues. The CDR3 DNA follows: TGCGCCAGCAGCCAACAACAGGGATTACCCTATGGCTACACCTTC. Translated, it gives CASSQQQGLPYGYTF.

The gene calls are TRBV3-1 (or the pseudogene TRBV3-2) and TRBJ2-5, with 12 positions matching TRBD2. Losses at the gene ends were 3 bases for V and 5 bases for J; bases not matched to a gene: 4. Germline values: CDR1 LGHDT, CDR2 YNNKEL (reference sequence). This CDR3 is 15 amino acids long. This CDR3 is CASSQASGGVETQYF. CDR3 DNA sequence: TGTGCCAGCAGCCAGGCTAGCGGGGGGGTCGAGACCCAGTACTTC.

In its sample, this clone was seen once. The V call is TRBV5-1, the J call TRBJ2-3; no clear D. CDR1 is SGHRS and CDR2 is YFSETQ in the germline V gene. The CDR3 is 13 amino acids. The V end lost 2 bases, the J end lost 6 bases, and 10 bases lay between the germline ends. The CDR3 region is CASSFDIRDTQYF. The CDR3 coding sequence is TGCGCCAGCAGCTTCGACATAAGGGATACGCAGTATTTT.

This clone has a handful of counts. This sequence joins TRBV9 and TRBJ2-7; D uncertain. The CDR3 is 15 residues long. Looked up from germline, CDR1 is SGDLS and CDR2 is YYNGEE. The V and J ends lost 3 bases and 0 bases respectively, with 13 bases between them. The CDR3 DNA reads as TGTGCCAGCAGCGCCCAACAAGGAGCCTCCTACGAGCAGTACTTC. It codes for CASSAQQGASYEQYF. The full variable domain, in which reference TRBV9 and TRBJ2-7 provide the parts outside the CDR3, is DSGVTQTPKHLITATGQRVTLRCSPRSGDLSVYWYQQSLDQGLQFLIQYYNGEERAKGNILERFSAQQFPDLHSELNLSSLELGDSALYFCASSAQQGASYEQYFGPGTRLTVT.

The chain has TRBV5-1 and TRBJ2-1; 8 bases fit TRBD1. This CDR3 has 13 amino acids. Germline V gene sequence: CDR1 SGHRS, CDR2 YFSETQ. V shed 4 bases, J shed 11 bases, and the junction held 8 bases outside the gene matches. The CDR3 sequence: CASSPGTGGKQFF. For the CDR3, the DNA is TGCGCCAGCAGCCCTGGGACAGGTGGTAAGCAGTTCTTC.

The count of this clone is one. The CDR3 sequence: CASSIAGTPGNEQFF. The CDR3 bases are TGTGCCAGCAGCATCGCCGGGACTCCAGGGAATGAGCAGTTCTTC. The rearrangement links TRBV7-3 to TRBJ2-1; TRBD2 might be the D (6 bases). Trimming pared 5 bases from V and 7 bases from J, leaving 18 bases between. This CDR3 has 15 residues. CDR1 is SGHTA and CDR2 is FQGTGA in the germline V gene.

The V call is TRBV15, the J call TRBJ1-5; tentative D call: TRBD1 (5 bases). CDR3 size: 16 residues. Germline lookup yields CDR1 LNHNV and CDR2 YYDKDF (reference sequence). The V gene lost 3 bases and the J gene lost 1 base, with 13 bases spanning the gap. Here the CDR3 reads CATSRDGGGSNQPQHF. The CDR3 DNA reads as TGTGCCACCAGCAGGGACGGGGGAGGGAGCAATCAGCCCCAGCATTTT.

The chain employs TRBV4-2 and TRBJ2-1; the match to TRBD2 covers 10 bases. Germline trimming cut 1 base from V and 2 bases from J; bases unmatched to any gene: 5. The CDR3 sequence is 17 residues long. Looked up from germline, CDR1 is LGHNA and CDR2 is YNFKEQ. CDR3 in amino acids: CASSQGASGSPYNEQFF. The CDR3 region has the DNA TGTGCCAGCAGCCAAGGGGCTAGCGGGAGCCCCTACAATGAGCAGTTCTTC.

The V call is TRBV6-5, the J call TRBJ2-4; 7 bases align to TRBD1. Germline lookup yields CDR1 MNHEY and CDR2 SVGAGI. The ends lost 6 bases at V and 3 bases at J; junction bases unmatched: 8. The CDR3 runs to 15 residues. The CDR3 is CASRQGYMDKNIQYF. Written as DNA, the CDR3 is TGTGCCAGCAGACAGGGGTATATGGACAAAAACATTCAGTACTTC.

V and J are TRBV4-3 and TRBJ2-2; 11 bases are shared with TRBD1. The CDR3 covers 17 residues. V dropped 0 bases and J dropped 4; count of bases not matched to a gene: 4. Germline V gene data show CDR1 as LGHNA and CDR2 as YSLEER. CDR3 residues: CASSQEFGQGATGELFF. The DNA for the CDR3 is TGCGCCAGCAGCCAAGAATTCGGACAGGGGGCCACCGGGGAGCTGTTTTTT.

The V and J genes are TRBV19 and TRBJ1-5, with D maybe TRBD1 (6 bases). The CDR3 sequence is 17 residues long. Germline CDR1 LNHDA, CDR2 SQIVND (reference sequence). V lost 6 bases to trimming and J lost 2 bases, with 20 bases between them. The CDR3, as DNA: TGTGCCAGTAGCACCCGACCTCAGGGGATGGGCAATCAGCCCCAGCATTTT. Protein: CASSTRPQGMGNQPQHF. The complete variable domain, with remaining parts taken from reference TRBV19 and TRBJ1-5, reads DGGITQSPKYLFRKEGQNVTLSCEQNLNHDAMYWYRQDPGQGLRLIYYSQIVNDFQKGDIAEGYSVSREKKESFPLTVTSAQKNPTAFYLCASSTRPQGMGNQPQHFGDGTRLSIL.

This chain uses TRBV7-3 with TRBJ2-2, with D unclear. Germline V gives CDR1 SGHTA, CDR2 FQGTGA. The CDR3 spans 13 residues. V lost 4 bases and J lost 4, with 7 bases in between. This CDR3 is CASSSAGTGELFF. For the CDR3, the DNA is TGTGCCAGCAGCTCTGCAGGCACCGGGGAGCTGTTTTTT.

For the CDR3, the DNA is TGTGCCAGCAGTCCCCTAGGGGGGGCGGCTGAGGCAGATACGCAGTATTTT. This codes for CASSPLGGAAEADTQYF. The chain joins TRBV28 to TRBJ2-3, with D perhaps matching TRBD2 (7 bases). The germline V gene encodes CDR1 MDHEN and CDR2 SYDVKM. The CDR3 is 17 residues long. Deletions cut 5 bases from V and 4 bases from J, with 22 bases between.

This clone has only one observation. This chain connects TRBV10-3 to TRBJ1-2; 9 bases line up with TRBD1. From germline, CDR1 is ENHRY and CDR2 SYGVKD. V trimming: 4 bases; J trimming: 1 base; junction bases outside the gene matches: 4. The CDR3 runs to 15 residues. The CDR3 is CAISAGTGNNYGYTF. The CDR3 DNA sequence: TGTGCCATCAGTGCCGGGACAGGGAATAACTATGGCTACACCTTC.

V and J are TRBV28 and TRBJ1-2; D gene unclear. CDR1 is MDHEN and CDR2 is SYDVKM in the germline V gene. CDR3 length equals 13 residues. V shed 2 bases and J shed 1 base, with 5 bases lying between them. The CDR3 loop reads CASSLTSNYGYTF. CDR3 in DNA: TGTGCCAGCAGTTTAACCAGTAACTATGGCTACACCTTC.

This rearrangement joins TRBV9 to TRBJ2-7; D possibly corresponds to TRBD1 (6 bases). The V gene's germline CDR1 is SGDLS and CDR2 YYNGEE. V was cut by 2 bases and J by 6 bases, with 12 bases left in between. CDR3 size: 13 residues. CDR3: CASSVDARGEQYV. The CDR3 DNA reads TGTGCCAGCAGCGTCGACGCCAGGGGCGAGCAGTACGTC.

This chain links TRBV27 with TRBJ1-2, with a tentative D call TRBD1 (5 bases). CDR1 and CDR2 from the germline V gene are MNHEY and SMNVEV (reference sequence). This CDR3 has 13 residues. V was shortened by 4 bases and J by 4 bases, with 10 bases between the two germline ends. The DNA for the CDR3 is TGTGCCAGCAGTTCGGACAAATCCTATGGCTACACCTTC. Residues: CASSSDKSYGYTF.

V usage is TRBV28 and J usage is TRBJ2-2; weak D call: TRBD1 (5 bases). Between the trimmed V and J ends, which lost 2 bases and 4 bases, there was a span of 14 bases. The CDR3 sequence is 16 residues long. Per germline, CDR1 MDHEN and CDR2 SYDVKM. The CDR3 loop reads CASSLPPGLSTGELFF. CDR3 nucleotide sequence: TGTGCCAGCAGTTTACCCCCAGGGTTGAGCACCGGGGAGCTGTTTTTT. The whole variable domain, filled in from reference TRBV28 and TRBJ2-2, reads DVKVTQSSRYLVKRTGEKVFLECVQDMDHENMFWYRQDPGLGLRLIYFSYDVKMKEKGDIPEGYSVSREKKERFSLILESASTNQTSMYLCASSLPPGLSTGELFFGEGSRLTVL.

V and J are TRBV18 and TRBJ1-5; weak D call: TRBD1 (6 bases). The CDR3 runs 14 residues. Germline V CDR1 and CDR2: KGHSH, LQKENI. The germline V and J ends were trimmed by 2 bases and 7 bases, with 12 bases remaining between them. The CDR3 loop reads CASSPGQNGQPQHF. DNA of the CDR3: TGTGCCAGCTCACCAGGACAGAACGGGCAGCCCCAGCATTTT.

This clone was detected only once. The rearrangement uses TRBV2 and TRBJ2-2; no clear D gene. This CDR3 comprises 13 residues. V lost 4 bases and J 4 bases, leaving 7 bases between the germline ends. The V gene's germline CDR1 is SNHLY and CDR2 FYNNEI. The CDR3: CASSVVGTGELFF. The CDR3 DNA reads as TGTGCCAGCAGTGTAGTTGGCACCGGGGAGCTGTTTTTT.

The genes are TRBV5-6 and TRBJ2-2; D is possibly TRBD1 (6 bases). Germline values: CDR1 SGHDT, CDR2 YYEEEE. The germline V and J ends were trimmed by 0 bases and 4 bases, with 16 bases remaining between them. This CDR3 has 17 amino acids. This CDR3 reads CASSLEIQGVGTGELFF. The CDR3, as DNA: TGTGCCAGCAGCTTGGAGATACAGGGTGTCGGCACCGGGGAGCTGTTTTTT.

The CDR3: CASRDTASGNTIYF. CDR3 nucleotides: TGTGCCAGCAGAGACACAGCCTCTGGAAACACCATATATTTT. J is TRBJ1-3 and V is TRBV6-5; no clear D gene. Germline V gives CDR1 MNHEY, CDR2 SVGAGI. The CDR3 is 14 residues long. V was pared by 6 bases and J by 0 bases, with 9 bases between.